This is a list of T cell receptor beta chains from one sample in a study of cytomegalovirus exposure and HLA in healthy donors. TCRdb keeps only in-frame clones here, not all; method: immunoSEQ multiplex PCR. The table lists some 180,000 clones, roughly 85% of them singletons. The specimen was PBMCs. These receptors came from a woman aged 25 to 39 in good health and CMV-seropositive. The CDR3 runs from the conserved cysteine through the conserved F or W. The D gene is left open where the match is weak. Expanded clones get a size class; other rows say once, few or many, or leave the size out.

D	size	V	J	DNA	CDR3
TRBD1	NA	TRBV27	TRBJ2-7	TGTGCCAGCAGTTTGGGACAGGCCGTCCTCCTTGGCGAGCAGTACTTC	CASSLGQAVLLGEQYF
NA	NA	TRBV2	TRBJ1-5	TGTGCCAGCAGTGCTGAAACAGATCAGCCCCAGCATTTT	CASSAETDQPQHF
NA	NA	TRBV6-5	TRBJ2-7	TGTGCCAGCAGTTACTCGGGCGGGACGCTAAACGGCGAGCAGTACTTC	CASSYSGGTLNGEQYF
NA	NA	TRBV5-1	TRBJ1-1	TGCGCCAGCAGAAAACAGGAGAACACTGAAGCTTTCTTT	CASRKQENTEAFF
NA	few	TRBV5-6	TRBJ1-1	TGTGCCAGCAGCTTAGGACAAATGAACACTGAAGCTTTCTTT	CASSLGQMNTEAFF
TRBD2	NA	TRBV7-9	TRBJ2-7	TGTGCCAGCAGCCCCAAGATGGGTGCGGGAGGGCCGGGCTACGAGCAGTACTTC	CASSPKMGAGGPGYEQYF
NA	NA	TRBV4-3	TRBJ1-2	TGCGCCAGCAGCCAAGTCGGAGGGGCGACAGCTAACCTCTATGGCTACACCTTC	CASSQVGGATANLYGYTF
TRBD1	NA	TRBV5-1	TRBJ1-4	TGCGCCAGCAGCTTACAGGGGGCAGGGGAAAAACTGTTTTTT	CASSLQGAGEKLFF
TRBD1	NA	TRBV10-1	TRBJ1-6	TGCGCCAGCAGTGAGGGGACAGTTAATTCACCCCTCCACTTT	CASSEGTVNSPLHF
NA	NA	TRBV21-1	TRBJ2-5	TGTGCCAGCAGCGTAACCGGGACAGCGATCCATACACAAGAGACCCAGTACTTC	CASSVTGTAIHTQETQYF
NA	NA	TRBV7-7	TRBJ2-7	TGTGCCATCGCGCCATCTCGATCCTACGAGCAGTACTTC	CAIAPSRSYEQYF
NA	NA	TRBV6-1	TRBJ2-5	TGTGCCAGCAGTGATAGGCAGCGAGAGACCCAGTACTTC	CASSDRQRETQYF
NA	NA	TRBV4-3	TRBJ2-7	TGCGCCAGCAGCCAAGATCTAACCCAATACTCGCAACACTTC	CASSQDLTQYSQHF
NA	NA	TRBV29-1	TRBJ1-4	TGCAGCGTTGATCAGGGGATGGGTGAAAAACTGTTTTTT	CSVDQGMGEKLFF
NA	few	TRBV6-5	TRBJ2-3	TGTGCCAGCAGTTACGGGGGGAGGCTTAATACGCAGTATTTT	CASSYGGRLNTQYF
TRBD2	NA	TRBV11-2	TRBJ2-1	TGTGCCAGCAGCCCTAGCGGTAGCTCCTACAATGAGCAGTTCTTC	CASSPSGSSYNEQFF
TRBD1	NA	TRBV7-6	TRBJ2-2	TGTGCCAGCAGCAGGGACAGCTTCGGCACCGGGGAGCTGTTTTTT	CASSRDSFGTGELFF
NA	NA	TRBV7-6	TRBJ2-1	TGTGCCAGCAGCCTAGGCGGACTTGTCACCCTTTTTTACAATGAGCAGTTCTTC	CASSLGGLVTLFYNEQFF
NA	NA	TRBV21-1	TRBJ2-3	TGTGCCAGCAGCACCTCGCTGGACAGGGGTGTGATCACAGATACGCAGTATTTT	CASSTSLDRGVITDTQYF
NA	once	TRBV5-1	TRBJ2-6	TGCGCCAGCAGCTTGGGTGAGACTGGGGCCAACGTCCTGACTTTC	CASSLGETGANVLTF
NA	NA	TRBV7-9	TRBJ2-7	TGTGCCAGCAGCTTAGCCAGGGAGGGGGGCTACGAGCAGTACTTC	CASSLAREGGYEQYF
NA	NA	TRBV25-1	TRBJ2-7	TGTGCCAGCAGTGAATCTTACGCGTTCGAGCAGTACTTC	CASSESYAFEQYF
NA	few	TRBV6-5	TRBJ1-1	TGTGCCAGCAGCCCTCCTACCGCTCCCGGGACTGAAGCTTTCTTT	CASSPPTAPGTEAFF
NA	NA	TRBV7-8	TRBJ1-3	TGTGCCAGCAGCTTATATCCCTCTGGAAACACCATATATTTT	CASSLYPSGNTIYF
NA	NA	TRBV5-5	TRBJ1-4	TGTGCCAGCAGTTCTGACAGGAGAAATGAAAAACTGTTTTTT	CASSSDRRNEKLFF
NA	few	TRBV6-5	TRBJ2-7	TGTGCCAGCACAGCGGGTTCATTCGGCTACGAGCAGTACTTC	CASTAGSFGYEQYF
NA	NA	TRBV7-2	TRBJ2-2	TGTGCCAGCAGCCCCCTCACAGGGCGAACCGGGGAGCTGTTTTTT	CASSPLTGRTGELFF
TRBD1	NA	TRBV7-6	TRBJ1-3	TGTGCCGCGACAGGGTTCGGAAACACCATATATTTT	CAATGFGNTIYF
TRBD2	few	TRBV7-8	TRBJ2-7	TGTGCCAGCAGCCCGATTGAGCGGGAGCGTTCCTACGAGCAGTACTTC	CASSPIERERSYEQYF
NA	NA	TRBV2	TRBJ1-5	TGTGCCAGCAGTTCCCTGGGCAGGGGCGAGAATATTTTACAGCCCCAGCATTTT	CASSSLGRGENILQPQHF
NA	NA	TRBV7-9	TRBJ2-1	TGTGCCAGCAACCCTATCCCTTGGAATGAGCAGTTCTTC	CASNPIPWNEQFF
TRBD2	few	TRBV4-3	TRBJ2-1	TGCGCCAGCAGCCAGGACTTAGCGGGGGGGGGCAATGAGCAGTTCTTC	CASSQDLAGGGNEQFF
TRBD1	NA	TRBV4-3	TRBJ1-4	TGCGCCAGCAGCCAAGATCGATCCAGGGGGAGTGAAAAACTGTTTTTT	CASSQDRSRGSEKLFF
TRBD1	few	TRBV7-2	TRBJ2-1	TGTGCCAGCGGTGACAGGGACAATGAGCAGTTCTTC	CASGDRDNEQFF
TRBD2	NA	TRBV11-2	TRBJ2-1	TGTGCCAGCAGCTTAGACCGGGACAGCCGAGCGGGGGGCTCCTACAATGAGCAGTTCTTC	CASSLDRDSRAGGSYNEQFF
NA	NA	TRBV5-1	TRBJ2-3	TGCGCCAGCAGCTCGACAGGACTGGCCAGTATAAGCACAGATACGCAGTATTTT	CASSSTGLASISTDTQYF
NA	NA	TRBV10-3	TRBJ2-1	TGTGCCATCAGTGAGGACTATTACAATGAGCAGTTCTTC	CAISEDYYNEQFF
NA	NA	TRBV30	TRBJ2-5	TGTGCCTGGAGCTTAGAGGGAAGGACCCAGTACTTC	CAWSLEGRTQYF
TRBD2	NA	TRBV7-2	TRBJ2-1	TGTGCCAGCAGCCCGAACCTTAGCGGGGGGGCCTACAATGAGCAGTTCTTC	CASSPNLSGGAYNEQFF
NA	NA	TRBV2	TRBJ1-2	TGTGCCAGCAGTGAGAGGGGCTACACCTTC	CASSERGYTF
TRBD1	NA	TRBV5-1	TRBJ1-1	TGCGCCAGCAGCCTAAGGACAGGGGGGATGAACACTGAAGCTTTCTTT	CASSLRTGGMNTEAFF
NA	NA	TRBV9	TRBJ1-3	TGTGCCAGCAGCGTTGCAGACAGAGACACCATATATTTT	CASSVADRDTIYF
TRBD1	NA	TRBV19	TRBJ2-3	TGTGCCAGTAGTTCCGGGACAGGGAGCACAGATACGCAGTATTTT	CASSSGTGSTDTQYF
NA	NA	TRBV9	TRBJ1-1	TGTGCCAGCAGCTCAGTTCTGGGAGGGGGAACTGAAGCTTTCTTT	CASSSVLGGGTEAFF
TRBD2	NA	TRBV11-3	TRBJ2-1	TGTGCCAGCAGCTCTCTCCAAATGTTAGCGGGATCGTCCTACAATGAGCAGTTCTTC	CASSSLQMLAGSSYNEQFF
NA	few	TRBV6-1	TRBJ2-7	TGTGCCAGCGGGAGGTCTGGGTCTGCCGAGCAGTACTTC	CASGRSGSAEQYF
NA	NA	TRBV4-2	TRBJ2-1	TGTGCCAGCAGCCTGAAGGATCGGGGGGCCCCAAATGAGCAGTTCTTC	CASSLKDRGAPNEQFF
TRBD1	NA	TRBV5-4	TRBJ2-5	TGTGCCAGCAGCCGGGACAGAGAGACCCAGTACTTC	CASSRDRETQYF
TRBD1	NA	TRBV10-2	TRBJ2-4	TGCGCCAGCAGCACGACAGGGGGACCCAAAAACATTCAGTACTTC	CASSTTGGPKNIQYF
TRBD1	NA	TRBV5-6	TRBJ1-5	TGTGCCAGCAGCTCAGGGGGTAATCAGCCCCAGCATTTT	CASSSGGNQPQHF
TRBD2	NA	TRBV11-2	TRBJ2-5	TGTGCCAGCAGCTTCACTCTGACTAGCGCGCAAGAGACCCAGTACTTC	CASSFTLTSAQETQYF
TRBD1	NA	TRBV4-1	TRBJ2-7	TGCGCCAGCAGCCAAGTGGCAGGGGGCGACGAGCAGTACTTC	CASSQVAGGDEQYF
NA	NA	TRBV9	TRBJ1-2	TGTGCCAGCAGCGCCGCGCGGGGGGGGGCGGACTCTGGCTACACCTTC	CASSAARGGADSGYTF
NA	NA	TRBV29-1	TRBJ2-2	TGCAGCGAACTAGTAAACACCGGGGAGCTGTTTTTT	CSELVNTGELFF
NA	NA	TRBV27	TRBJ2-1	TGTGCCAGCAGTTTATCCCCCACAGGTTCCTACAATGAGCAGTTCTTC	CASSLSPTGSYNEQFF
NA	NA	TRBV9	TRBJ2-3	TGTGCCAGCAGCGTAGTCGGCGGGCTCAGCACAGATACGCAGTATTTT	CASSVVGGLSTDTQYF
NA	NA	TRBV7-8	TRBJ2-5	TGTGCCAGCAGCCCGCCCCGCGGGGCAGAGACCCAGTACTTC	CASSPPRGAETQYF
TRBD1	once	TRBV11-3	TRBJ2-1	TGTGCCAGCAGCTTAGGAGGGGGCGGTGCCCAGTTCTTC	CASSLGGGGAQFF
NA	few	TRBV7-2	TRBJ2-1	TGTGCCAGCAGCTTCATGAGTGAGCAGTTCTTC	CASSFMSEQFF